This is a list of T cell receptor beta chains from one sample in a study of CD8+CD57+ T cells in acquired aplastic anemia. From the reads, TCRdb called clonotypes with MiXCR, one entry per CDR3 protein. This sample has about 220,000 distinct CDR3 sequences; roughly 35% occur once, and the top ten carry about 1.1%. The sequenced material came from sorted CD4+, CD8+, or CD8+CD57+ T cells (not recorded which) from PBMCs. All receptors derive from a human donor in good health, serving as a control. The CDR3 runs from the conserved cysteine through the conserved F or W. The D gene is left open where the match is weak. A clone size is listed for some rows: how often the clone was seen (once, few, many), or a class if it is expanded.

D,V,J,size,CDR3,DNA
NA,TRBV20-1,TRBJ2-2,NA,CSAPGLLNTGELFF,TGCAGTGCTCCGGGACTGTTGAACACCGGGGAGCTGTTTTTT
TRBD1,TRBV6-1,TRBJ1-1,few,CASSADRGEAFF,TGTGCCAGCAGTGCCGACAGGGGGGAAGCTTTCTTT
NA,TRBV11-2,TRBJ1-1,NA,CASSLTGSGVYTEAFF,TGTGCCAGCAGCCTTACAGGTTCGGGAGTTTACACTGAAGCTTTCTTT
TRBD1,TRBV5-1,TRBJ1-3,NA,CASSATGGGVGNTIYF,TGCGCCAGCAGCGCGACAGGGGGTGGTGTAGGAAACACCATATATTTT
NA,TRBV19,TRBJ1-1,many,CASSPWGGNTEAFF,TGTGCCAGTAGCCCCTGGGGGGGGAACACTGAAGCTTTCTTT
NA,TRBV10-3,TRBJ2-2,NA,CATAGRNTGELFF,TGTGCCACCGCGGGACGGAATACCGGGGAGCTGTTTTTT
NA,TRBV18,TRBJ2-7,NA,CASSPLPWSGYEQYF,TGTGCCAGCTCACCACTTCCTTGGTCGGGCTACGAGCAGTACTTC
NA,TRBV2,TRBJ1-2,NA,CASSVGRNYGYTF,TGTGCCAGCAGTGTGGGACGCAACTATGGCTACACCTTC
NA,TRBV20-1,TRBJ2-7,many,CSARDSSPFPWEQYF,TGCAGTGCTAGGGACAGCTCGCCTTTCCCGTGGGAGCAGTACTTC
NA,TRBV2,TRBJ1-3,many,CASMTASGNTIYF,TGTGCCAGCATGACAGCCTCTGGAAACACCATATATTTT
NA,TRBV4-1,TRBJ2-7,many,CASSQATGILYEQYF,TGCGCCAGCAGCCAGGCCACCGGGATCCTCTACGAGCAGTACTTC
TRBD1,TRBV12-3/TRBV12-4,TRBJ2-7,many,CASSPRTGAREQYF,TGTGCCAGCAGCCCTCGGACAGGCGCGAGGGAGCAGTACTTC
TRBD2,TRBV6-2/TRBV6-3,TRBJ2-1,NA,CASSKSSGSRGNEQFF,TGTGCCAGCAGTAAATCGAGCGGGAGTCGGGGCAATGAGCAGTTCTTC
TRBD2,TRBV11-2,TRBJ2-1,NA,CASSFRSGGAFSEQFF,TGTGCCAGCAGCTTCAGAAGCGGGGGGGCCTTTAGTGAGCAGTTCTTC
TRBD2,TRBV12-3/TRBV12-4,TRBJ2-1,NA,CASSPRAGEGGEQFF,TGTGCCAGCAGTCCGCGGGCGGGGGAGGGAGGTGAGCAGTTCTTC
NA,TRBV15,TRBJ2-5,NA,CATSRDETQYF,TGTGCCACCAGCAGAGACGAGACCCAGTACTTC
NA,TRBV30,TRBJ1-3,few,CAWSRGVSGNTIYF,TGTGCCTGGAGTCGAGGGGTCTCTGGAAACACCATATATTTT
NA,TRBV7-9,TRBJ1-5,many,CASSSGPGYQPQHF,TGTGCCAGCAGCTCTGGCCCGGGGTATCAGCCCCAGCATTTT
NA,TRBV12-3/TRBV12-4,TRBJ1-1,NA,CASSYSPTGHTEAFF,TGTGCCAGCAGTTACTCCCCCACAGGGCACACTGAAGCTTTCTTT
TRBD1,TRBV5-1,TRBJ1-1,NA,CASSRGQGSTEAFF,TGCGCCAGCAGCCGCGGACAGGGGAGCACTGAAGCTTTCTTT
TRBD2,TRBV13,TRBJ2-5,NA,CASSQLAGVETQYF,TGTGCCAGCAGTCAACTAGCGGGGGTAGAGACCCAGTACTTC
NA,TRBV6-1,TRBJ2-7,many,CASSASEPHYEQYF,TGTGCCAGCAGTGCTTCCGAACCCCACTACGAGCAGTACTTC
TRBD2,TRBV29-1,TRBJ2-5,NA,CSVAGTTSGQETQYF,TGCAGCGTAGCCGGAACGACTAGCGGGCAAGAGACCCAGTACTTC
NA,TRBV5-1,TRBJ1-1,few,CASSSELRGTEAFF,TGCGCCAGCAGTTCGGAGCTCCGGGGCACTGAAGCTTTCTTT
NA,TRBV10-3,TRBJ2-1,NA,CAISESWQGGYNEQFF,TGTGCCATCAGTGAGTCTTGGCAGGGTGGGTACAATGAGCAGTTCTTC
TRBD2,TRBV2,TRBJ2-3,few,CASSEARGRVGTQYF,TGTGCCAGCAGTGAAGCCCGTGGGAGGGTTGGTACGCAGTATTTT
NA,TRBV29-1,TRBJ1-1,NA,CSVQTQQRNTEAFF,TGCAGCGTTCAGACTCAACAGCGGAACACTGAAGCTTTCTTT
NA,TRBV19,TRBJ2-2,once,CASSRQSGTGELFF,TGTGCCAGTAGTAGGCAGTCGGGCACCGGGGAGCTGTTTTTT
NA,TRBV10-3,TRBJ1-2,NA,CAISDAQSSNYGYTF,TGTGCCATCAGTGATGCGCAGTCGTCTAACTATGGCTACACCTTC